Shown below are 31 T cell receptor beta chains from a single sample sequenced in a study of blood T cell repertoires in COVID-19. Data came from immunoSEQ multiplex PCR; TCRdb stores just in-frame clones and leaves some out. The repertoire holds more than 95,000 clones, with approximately 83% as singletons. Sequenced input: peripheral blood. All receptors derive from a woman of 80 years or more with active or convalescent COVID-19.

The chain uses TRBV5-1 and TRBJ2-5; 14 bases align to TRBD2. The CDR3 consists of 15 residues. The V segment lost 4 bases and the J segment 4 bases; nucleotides outside the gene matches: 3. CDR1 and CDR2 from the germline V gene are SGHRS and YFSETQ. CDR3 in DNA: TGCGCCAGCAGCGGACTAGCGGGGGGATCAGAGACCCAGTACTTC. Its protein product is CASSGLAGGSETQYF.

The chain combines TRBV6-5 with TRBJ1-5; a possible D gene is TRBD1 (6 bases). Trimming pared 6 bases from V and 6 bases from J, leaving 15 bases between. The CDR3 consists of 14 residues. Germline CDR1 is MNHEY and CDR2 is SVGAGI. The CDR3 reads CASSGGGQSQPQHF. In nucleotides, the CDR3 is TGTGCCAGCAGCGGGGGGGGGCAGAGTCAGCCCCAGCATTTT.

The rearrangement uses TRBV9 and TRBJ2-6, with D maybe TRBD2 (6 bases). V was pared by 8 bases and J by 1 base, with 10 bases between. CDR3 size: 14 residues. CDR1 is SGDLS and CDR2 is YYNGEE in the germline V gene. Written as DNA, the CDR3 is TGTGCCAGTAAGAGCGGGTCTGGGGCCAACGTCCTGACTTTC. Its protein product is CASKSGSGANVLTF. Combining the CDR3 with reference TRBV9 and TRBJ2-6 gives the whole variable domain DSGVTQTPKHLITATGQRVTLRCSPRSGDLSVYWYQQSLDQGLQFLIQYYNGEERAKGNILERFSAQQFPDLHSELNLSSLELGDSALYFCASKSGSGANVLTFGAGSRLTVL.

The chain has TRBV19 and TRBJ2-1; 7 bases agree with TRBD1. This CDR3 spans 15 amino acids. The V gene's germline CDR1 is LNHDA and CDR2 SQIVND (reference sequence). Trimming removed 3 bases from V and 6 bases from J; junction bases left unmatched: 8. Written as DNA, the CDR3 is TGTGCCAGTAGTATGACGGGACACAGGGGCAATGAGCAGTTCTTC. This gives the protein CASSMTGHRGNEQFF.

Many counts were recorded for this clone. The V gene is TRBV15, the J gene TRBJ2-3; 14 nucleotides match TRBD2. V trimming: 3 bases; J trimming: 6 bases; junction bases outside the gene matches: 8. Germline CDR1 and CDR2: LNHNV and YYDKDF (reference sequence). This CDR3 has 17 amino acids. The CDR3 DNA follows: TGTGCCACCAGCAGGACTAGCGGGAGGGCCACCAGGGATACGCAGTATTTT. It specifies CATSRTSGRATRDTQYF.

The V gene is TRBV5-1, the J gene TRBJ2-2; perhaps TRBD1 as D (5 bases). The V gene's germline CDR1 is SGHRS and CDR2 YFSETQ. The CDR3 loop spans 14 amino acids. Trimming removed 5 bases at V and 1 base at J, with 9 bases between. The CDR3 region has the DNA TGCGCCAGCAGGGCCGGACAGAACACCGGGGAGCTGTTTTTT. Its translation: CASRAGQNTGELFF.

This chain joins TRBV6-5 and TRBJ1-1; the match to TRBD1 covers 7 bases. V dropped 5 bases and J dropped 0; count of bases not matched to a gene: 3. The CDR3 spans 14 residues. The germline V gene has CDR1 MNHEY and CDR2 SVGAGI. The CDR3 DNA reads TGTGCCAGCAGTAAGGGACAGATGAACACTGAAGCTTTCTTT. It codes for CASSKGQMNTEAFF.

The V gene is TRBV19, the J gene TRBJ1-1; D gene unclear. Trimming took 8 bases from V and 1 from J, leaving 26 bases between them. The CDR3 covers 18 residues. CDR1 is LNHDA and CDR2 is SQIVND in the germline V gene (reference sequence). Here the CDR3 reads CASGPPYSGLRPNTEAFF. In DNA, the CDR3 is TGTGCCAGTGGACCTCCCTATTCGGGGTTGAGGCCGAACACTGAAGCTTTCTTT.

CDR3 residues: CSGSGFSNYGYTF. In nucleotides, the CDR3 is TGCAGCGGTTCAGGATTCTCTAACTATGGCTACACCTTC. V usage is TRBV29-1 and J usage is TRBJ1-2, with D unresolved. Germline V gene lookup returns CDR1 SQVTM and CDR2 ANQGSEA. Trimming removed 7 bases at V and 0 bases at J, with 12 bases between. The CDR3 is 13 amino acids.

This clone was counted only a few times. V is TRBV9 and J is TRBJ1-2, with D maybe TRBD1 (6 bases). The germline V gene has CDR1 SGDLS and CDR2 YYNGEE. This CDR3 contains 13 residues. The V gene lost 4 bases and the J gene lost 6 bases, with 13 bases spanning the gap. The CDR3 region is CASSPIQGDGYTF. Here the CDR3 DNA reads TGTGCCAGCAGCCCGATACAGGGTGATGGCTACACCTTC.

The rearrangement uses TRBV29-1 and TRBJ2-1; 12 nucleotides align to TRBD1. The germline V gene encodes CDR1 SQVTM and CDR2 ANQGSEA. This CDR3 is 12 amino acids long. The CDR3 DNA follows: TGCAGAGGGGACAGGGGGCCTGACGAGCAGTTCTTC. Its protein is CRGDRGPDEQFF.

This clone was observed a few times. V gene TRBV3-1 (or the pseudogene TRBV3-2) combines with J gene TRBJ1-2, with D tentatively TRBD1 (6 bases). The germline V gene encodes CDR1 LGHDT and CDR2 YNNKEL (reference sequence). The V and J ends lost 0 bases and 4 bases respectively, with 9 bases between them. The CDR3 length is 14 residues. The CDR3 region is CASSQDGQSYGYTF. CDR3 coding DNA: TGTGCCAGCAGCCAAGACGGACAGTCCTATGGCTACACCTTC.

This clone was detected once. The chain couples TRBV10-3 to TRBJ1-5, with a tentative D call TRBD1 (5 bases). V was pared by 6 bases and J by 3 bases, with 9 bases between. The CDR3 has 13 residues. Germline V gives CDR1 ENHRY, CDR2 SYGVKD. This chain's CDR3 is CAIRGGPNQPQHF. The CDR3 region has the DNA TGTGCCATCAGGGGGGGTCCCAATCAGCCCCAGCATTTT.

The chain joins TRBV6-2 or TRBV6-3 to TRBJ1-5; D might be TRBD1 (5 bases). Deletions cut 0 bases from V and 7 bases from J, with 13 bases between. The CDR3 runs to 15 residues. The V gene's germline CDR1 is MNHEY and CDR2 SVGEGT. The CDR3 nucleotides are TGTGCCAGCAGTTACTCTGGGCAGGGAAGCCAGCCCCAGCATTTT. This codes for CASSYSGQGSQPQHF.

The chain recombines TRBV28 with TRBJ2-5, with TRBD2 matching 12 bases. CDR3 length equals 16 residues. Germline CDR1 MDHEN, CDR2 SYDVKM. The J segment lost 3 bases and the V segment lost 4 bases, leaving 6 bases of the junction unmatched. The CDR3 coding sequence is TGTGCCAGCAGTTCTAGCGGGAGGGCCACCGAAGAGACCCAGTACTTC. It translates to CASSSSGRATEETQYF. Full variable domain (missing parts from reference TRBV28 and TRBJ2-5): DVKVTQSSRYLVKRTGEKVFLECVQDMDHENMFWYRQDPGLGLRLIYFSYDVKMKEKGDIPEGYSVSREKKERFSLILESASTNQTSMYLCASSSSGRATEETQYFGPGTRLLVL.

In its sample, this clone was seen once. CDR3 sequence: CASSPGHVNTEAFF. The DNA of the CDR3 is TGTGCCAGCAGCCCGGGACACGTAAACACTGAAGCTTTCTTT. This chain links TRBV11-2 with TRBJ1-1; possibly TRBD1 for D (6 bases). CDR1 is SGHAT and CDR2 is FQNNGV in the germline V gene. The V gene lost 5 bases and the J gene lost 2 bases, with 12 bases spanning the gap. This CDR3 has 14 residues.

The rearrangement links TRBV20-1 to TRBJ1-2; no reliable D call. Per germline, CDR1 DFQATT and CDR2 SNEGSKA (reference sequence). This CDR3 comprises 11 residues. The DNA of the CDR3 is TGCAGAGAGAGGGATTTAGAAGGCTACACCTTC. It is translated as CRERDLEGYTF.

V is TRBV29-1 and J is TRBJ2-1, with 7 bases matching TRBD2. From germline, CDR1 is SQVTM and CDR2 ANQGSEA. Trimming removed 3 bases from V and 2 bases from J; junction bases left unmatched: 4. This CDR3 contains 14 residues. CDR3 DNA: TGCAGCGTTGAGTGGGGGGGTCCCTACAATGAGCAGTTCTTC. It specifies CSVEWGGPYNEQFF.

The J gene is TRBJ1-5, the V gene TRBV7-9; tentative D call: TRBD1 (5 bases). This CDR3 comprises 14 residues. Germline-derived CDR1 and CDR2 are SEHNR and FQNEAQ (reference sequence). V gave up 3 bases and J gave up 5 bases, with 11 bases separating them. CDR3 loop: CASSFVGVDQPQHF. Here the CDR3 DNA reads TGTGCCAGCAGCTTCGTAGGGGTGGATCAGCCCCAGCATTTT. Full variable domain (outside the CDR3, taken from reference TRBV7-9 and TRBJ1-5): DTGVSQNPRHKITKRGQNVTFRCDPISEHNRLYWYRQTLGQGPEFLTYFQNEAQLEKSRLLSDRFSAERPKGSFSTLEIQRTEQGDSAMYLCASSFVGVDQPQHFGDGTRLSIL.

The chain links TRBV19 to TRBJ1-2, with 7 bases lining up with TRBD1. J gave up 4 bases and V 6 bases, and 5 bases lay outside the gene matches. There are 13 residues in the CDR3. Per germline, CDR1 LNHDA and CDR2 SQIVND (reference sequence). DNA of the CDR3: TGTGCCAGTAGGGGGACAGCTAGCTATGGCTACACCTTC. Its protein is CASRGTASYGYTF.

The chain combines TRBV6-5 with TRBJ2-7; 8 positions match TRBD1. J gave up 9 bases and V 1 base, and 5 bases lay outside the gene matches. Germline V lookup: CDR1 MNHEY, CDR2 SVGAGI. The CDR3 loop spans 13 amino acids. The CDR3 is CASSYYRGAGQYF. DNA of the CDR3: TGTGCCAGCAGTTACTACAGGGGGGCCGGGCAGTACTTC.

Worth noting for this clone: This sample includes further DNA sequences coding for the same CDR3. The chain recombines TRBV5-1 with TRBJ2-5; 10 nucleotides line up with TRBD2. This CDR3 contains 15 residues. V gave up 0 bases and J gave up 4 bases; unmatched junction bases: 3. The germline V gene has CDR1 SGHRS and CDR2 YFSETQ. The CDR3 is CASSLGLAGVETQYF. In DNA form, the CDR3 reads TGCGCCAGCAGCTTGGGGCTAGCGGGGGTAGAGACCCAGTACTTC.

The CDR3 is CAISGAGGQVTDTQYF. CDR3 in DNA: TGTGCCATCAGTGGGGCGGGGGGGCAGGTGACAGATACGCAGTATTTT. This chain links TRBV10-3 with TRBJ2-3; 9 bases line up with TRBD2. The ends lost 4 bases at V and 3 bases at J; junction bases unmatched: 8. This CDR3 comprises 16 residues. Germline values: CDR1 ENHRY, CDR2 SYGVKD.

This chain links TRBV7-9 with TRBJ1-5; D not resolved. The CDR3 spans 13 residues. With 4 bases removed from V and 4 bases from J, the gap between germline ends came to 8 bases. Germline V lookup: CDR1 SEHNR, CDR2 FQNEAQ (reference sequence). The CDR3 reads CASSSAGNQPQHF. CDR3 DNA: TGTGCCAGCAGCTCCGCGGGGAATCAGCCCCAGCATTTT. Full variable domain (remainder filled in from reference TRBV7-9 and TRBJ1-5): DTGVSQNPRHKITKRGQNVTFRCDPISEHNRLYWYRQTLGQGPEFLTYFQNEAQLEKSRLLSDRFSAERPKGSFSTLEIQRTEQGDSAMYLCASSSAGNQPQHFGDGTRLSIL.

This clone showed up just a few times. This chain connects TRBV6-5 to TRBJ1-6, with 8 positions matching TRBD1. Germline CDR1 and CDR2: MNHEY and SVGAGI. This CDR3 is built from 15 residues. The J segment lost 14 bases and the V segment lost 4 bases, leaving 13 bases of the junction unmatched. CDR3 sequence reads: CASSLEGQGFLSLHF. CDR3 DNA sequence: TGTGCCAGCAGTTTAGAAGGACAGGGATTTTTGTCCCTCCACTTT.

The sample holds a few counts of this clone. The chain recombines TRBV7-9 with TRBJ2-1; D gene unclear. Germline V lookup: CDR1 SEHNR, CDR2 FQNEAQ (reference sequence). V was cut by 5 bases and J by 5 bases, with 10 bases left in between. There are 13 residues in the CDR3. CDR3 in amino acids: CASSPFLDNEQFF. The CDR3 coding sequence is TGTGCCAGCAGCCCTTTCCTAGACAATGAGCAGTTCTTC.

The genes are TRBV3-1 (or the pseudogene TRBV3-2) and TRBJ2-1; D call uncertain. CDR1 is LGHDT, CDR2 YNNKEL, per germline (reference sequence). The CDR3 sequence is 15 residues long. V lost 3 bases and J lost 2, with 11 bases in between. The CDR3 DNA is TGTGCCAGCAGCCAGGAGACTGCCCCCTACAATGAGCAGTTCTTC. It specifies CASSQETAPYNEQFF.

The gene calls are TRBV4-3 and TRBJ2-7; 7 bases are a match to TRBD1. V dropped 0 bases and J dropped 2; count of bases not matched to a gene: 1. CDR3 size: 14 residues. From germline, CDR1 is LGHNA and CDR2 YSLEER. The CDR3 is CASSQEQGAYEQYF. For the CDR3, the DNA is TGCGCCAGCAGCCAAGAGCAGGGGGCCTACGAGCAGTACTTC.

This rearrangement joins TRBV28 to TRBJ2-4; tentative D call: TRBD2 (6 bases). The CDR3 runs 14 residues. Germline loops: CDR1 MDHEN, CDR2 SYDVKM. V was shortened by 8 bases and J by 1 base, with 12 bases between the two germline ends. CDR3 protein: CASSSVSAKNIQYF. The CDR3 DNA reads as TGTGCCAGCTCTAGCGTATCGGCCAAAAACATTCAGTACTTC.

This clone appeared a few times. The chain combines TRBV27 with TRBJ1-1; D might be TRBD1 (6 bases). There are 14 residues in the CDR3. Germline lookup yields CDR1 MNHEY and CDR2 SMNVEV (reference sequence). V was cut by 6 bases and J by 1 base, with 12 bases left in between. CDR3 in amino acids: CASRSLQGNTEAFF. The CDR3 nucleotides are TGTGCCAGCAGGAGTTTACAGGGGAACACTGAAGCTTTCTTT.

The rearrangement uses TRBV24-1 and TRBJ2-2; 11 bases line up with TRBD1. The V gene end was trimmed by 3 bases and the J gene end by 5 bases; junction bases not matched to a gene: 19. The germline CDR1 and CDR2 sequences are KGHDR and SFDVKD. This CDR3 has 21 amino acids. CDR3 bases: TGTGCCACCAGTGATGACAAACGCGGACAGGGGGCCGGTCTCAGGACCGGGGAGCTGTTTTTT. Its protein is CATSDDKRGQGAGLRTGELFF.